What follows describes a single T cell receptor beta chain. Its target is not known. These data belong to a study of cytomegalovirus exposure and HLA in healthy donors. Across the study: HLA-typed donors were the source of approximately 88 million unique TCRs, which an early data release held.

Study results and limitations: Association of a missense DCLRE1C variant with TCR beta V- and J-gene trimming was reported in a later analysis. The productive fraction for most TCR beta V segments was about 87% or about 30% in an earlier analysis.

Although they were nominally healthy when sampled, donors likely had unrecorded immune exposures. A multiplex PCR was run with 60 Vbeta primers and 13 Jbeta primers. Generated by immunoSEQ multiplex PCR, the TCRdb table keeps only in-frame clones and is missing some. This table holds some 100,000 clones, about 80% found once. Germline V gene data show CDR1 as SGHRS and CDR2 as YFSETQ. Trimming at V came to 0 bases and at J to 4 bases, leaving 4 bases not matched to a gene. CDR3 length: 16 amino acids. The receptor was isolated from a male donor in good health and CMV-seropositive. The specimen was PBMCs. V gene TRBV5-1 combines with J gene TRBJ2-3; 11 positions match TRBD2. The CDR3 nucleotides read TGCGCCAGCAGCTTGGGACTAGCGGGGAGATCAGATACGCAGTATTTT. It translates to CASSLGLAGRSDTQYF. Combining the CDR3 with reference TRBV5-1 and TRBJ2-3 gives the whole variable domain KAGVTQTPRYLIKTRGQQVTLSCSPISGHRSVSWYQQTPGQGLQFLFEYFSETQRNKGNFPGRFSGRQFSNSRSEMNVSTLELGDSALYLCASSLGLAGRSDTQYFGPGTRLTVL.